Sequencing of this T cell receptor (beta chain) was carried out in a study of spatial heterogeneity in lung cancer. Study information: Among detected sequences, beta-chain ones consistently exceeded alpha-chain ones in number. Regarding the study as a whole: Ubiquitous expanded tumor TCRs showed up in blood more at resection than follow-up.

Every TCR cDNA molecule carried a tag that served as a unique molecular identifier. A single record per CDR3 protein comes from TCRdb applying MiXCR to the 5' RACE reads. The data hold tens of thousands of distinct CDR3 sequences, with about 4.7% observed a single time. This CDR3 is 16 amino acids long. The ends were cut back, 5 bases at V and 0 bases at J, with 16 bases in the middle. This sample's time point: sample taken at primary tumor resection. The study sequenced unsorted whole RNA from tumor, nontumor lung or frozen PBMC. There are many counts of this clonotype. Its target is not known. The sequence was obtained from a male donor with early-stage non-small cell lung cancer. This specimen consisted of PBMCs, obtained at surgery. The chain links TRBV12-3 or TRBV12-4 to TRBJ1-2; tentatively, D is TRBD1 (6 bases). The chain's CDR3 is CASSETGALANYGYTF. The CDR3 DNA reads TGTGCCAGCAGTGAGACAGGAGCCTTGGCTAACTATGGCTACACCTTC.